A single sample gave rise to the 31 T cell receptor beta chains below, sequenced in a study of control samples from healthy donors and cancer patients. Clones were read by immunoSEQ multiplex PCR, and TCRdb kept only the in-frame ones, dropping some. The sample yields around 180,000 clones, 80% to 90% seen once. Sequencing used blood. The receptors shown here come from a woman in her twenties or thirties in good health.

The chain employs TRBV11-2 and TRBJ2-1; D is perhaps TRBD2 (5 bases). V lost 4 bases to trimming and J lost 3 bases, with 13 bases between them. Germline lookup yields CDR1 SGHAT and CDR2 FQNNGV. CDR3 size: 15 residues. CDR3: CASSSMRAGYNEQFF. The CDR3 region has the DNA TGTGCCAGCAGCTCGATGAGGGCAGGCTACAATGAGCAGTTCTTC.

The genes are TRBV29-1 and TRBJ2-7; the D call may be TRBD1 or TRBD2 (5 bases each). This CDR3 spans 15 amino acids. V gave up 1 base and J gave up 4 bases, with 17 bases separating them. CDR1 is SQVTM, CDR2 ANQGSEA, per germline. CDR3 sequence reads: CSVEVLGESDYEQYF. CDR3 DNA: TGCAGCGTTGAAGTTCTGGGGGAGTCGGATTACGAGCAGTACTTC.

This clone was detected only once. The chain employs TRBV3-1 (or the pseudogene TRBV3-2) and TRBJ1-4; no firm D call. The ends were cut back, 1 base at V and 8 bases at J, with 20 bases in the middle. CDR1 and CDR2 from the germline V gene are LGHDT and YNNKEL (reference sequence). The CDR3 spans 17 residues. As DNA, the CDR3 is TGTGCCAGCAGCCAAGCCCAGACGCTTGCGGCAAGAGAAAAACTGTTTTTT. This translates into CASSQAQTLAAREKLFF.

The chain joins TRBV28 to TRBJ2-7, with a possible D match to TRBD2 (6 bases). Trimming removed 5 bases at V and 1 base at J, with 15 bases between. The CDR3 is 15 amino acids. From germline, CDR1 is MDHEN and CDR2 SYDVKM. The CDR3 DNA sequence: TGTGCCAGCAGTACCCCTAGCGAGTCTTCCTACGAGCAGTACTTC. It codes for CASSTPSESSYEQYF.

V and J are TRBV29-1 and TRBJ2-1; the match to TRBD2 covers 9 bases. Trimming at V came to 3 bases and at J to 4 bases, leaving 10 bases not matched to a gene. CDR1 and CDR2 from the germline V gene are SQVTM and ANQGSEA. This CDR3 contains 16 residues. CDR3 in DNA: TGCAGCGTTGAGTTTAGCGGGGGTTTACTTTACAATGAGCAGTTCTTC. Protein: CSVEFSGGLLYNEQFF.

This clone was seen more than once but under ten times. The chain carries TRBV5-6 and TRBJ1-5, with TRBD1 as a possible D gene (5 bases). Germline CDR1 is SGHDT and CDR2 is YYEEEE. There are 15 residues in the CDR3. V lost 3 bases, J lost 2 bases, and 12 bases lay in between. CDR3 in amino acids: CASSSDGTGNQPQHF. The CDR3 coding sequence is TGTGCCAGCAGCTCCGACGGGACGGGCAATCAGCCCCAGCATTTT.

This clone was found once. This chain links TRBV15 with TRBJ1-1; the D gene is possibly TRBD1 (5 bases). The CDR3 is made up of 16 amino acids. Germline V lookup: CDR1 LNHNV, CDR2 YYDKDF (reference sequence). The V gene lost 5 bases and the J gene lost 4 bases, with 20 bases spanning the gap. The chain's CDR3 is CATSPHTPSGTTEAFF. CDR3 sequence (DNA): TGTGCCACCAGCCCGCATACCCCGTCTGGGACCACTGAAGCTTTCTTT.

This rearrangement joins TRBV2 to TRBJ2-7, with 9 bases aligning to TRBD2. The trim removed 2 bases at V and 1 base at J, leaving 3 bases unmatched. Germline-derived CDR1 and CDR2 are SNHLY and FYNNEI. The CDR3 covers 15 residues. As DNA, the CDR3 is TGTGCCAGCAGTGAATGGGCGGGAGGGTCCTACGAGCAGTACTTC. It specifies CASSEWAGGSYEQYF.

The chain joins TRBV5-6 to TRBJ2-1; the D call may be TRBD1 or TRBD2 (5 bases each). The V end was cut by 7 bases, the J end by 4 bases, with 21 bases between. The CDR3 sequence is 16 residues long. Germline V gives CDR1 SGHDT, CDR2 YYEEEE. CDR3 DNA: TGTGCCAGCGCGCGTAGCGTCGGGGCAGGGTACAATGAGCAGTTCTTC. Translating gives CASARSVGAGYNEQFF.

The rearrangement links TRBV3-1 (or the pseudogene TRBV3-2) to TRBJ2-1; 8 nucleotides match TRBD2. The CDR3 extends over 16 amino acids. Germline trimming cut 0 bases from V and 5 bases from J; bases unmatched to any gene: 6. The germline V gene encodes CDR1 LGHDT and CDR2 YNNKEL (reference sequence). Here the CDR3 reads CASSQDWAGGNNEQFF. The DNA for the CDR3 is TGTGCCAGCAGCCAAGATTGGGCGGGGGGTAACAATGAGCAGTTCTTC.

This clone was detected once. The J gene is TRBJ2-7, the V gene TRBV4-1; D is undetermined. V dropped 0 bases and J dropped 5 bases, with 17 bases sitting between them. Per germline, CDR1 MGHRA and CDR2 YSYEKL. CDR3 length: 16 amino acids. CDR3: CASSQDILYLLDEQYV. The CDR3, as DNA: TGCGCCAGCAGCCAAGATATCCTCTACCTCCTAGACGAGCAGTACGTC.

This chain joins TRBV6-5 and TRBJ2-5, with D possibly being TRBD2 (6 bases). Germline V lookup: CDR1 MNHEY, CDR2 SVGAGI. Between the trimmed V and J ends, which lost 5 bases and 0 bases, there was a span of 13 bases. The CDR3 extends over 15 amino acids. Here the CDR3 DNA reads TGTGCCAGCAGTCCAGGCCGGGGGTACCAAGAGACCCAGTACTTC. It is translated as CASSPGRGYQETQYF.

The CDR3 protein is CASSQDGAGVLKNIQYF. For the CDR3, the DNA is TGTGCCAGCAGCCAAGACGGAGCGGGGGTCCTCAAAAACATTCAGTACTTC. V usage is TRBV3-1 (or the pseudogene TRBV3-2) and J usage is TRBJ2-4, with 8 bases fitting TRBD2. This CDR3 spans 17 amino acids. CDR1 LGHDT and CDR2 YNNKEL come from the germline V gene (reference sequence). V shed 0 bases, J shed 3 bases, and the junction held 7 bases outside the gene matches.

V gene TRBV7-9 combines with J gene TRBJ2-2, with D perhaps TRBD1 (5 bases). V was cut by 5 bases and J by 6 bases, with 10 bases left in between. The CDR3 runs to 13 residues. Per the germline V gene, CDR1 is SEHNR and CDR2 is FQNEAQ (reference sequence). The CDR3 here is CASSTGYSGELFF. The CDR3, as DNA: TGTGCCAGCAGCACAGGTTATTCCGGGGAGCTGTTTTTT.

The chain couples TRBV6-5 to TRBJ2-5, with TRBD2 identical over 11 bases. V gave up 0 bases and J gave up 7 bases; unmatched junction bases: 4. Germline V lookup: CDR1 MNHEY, CDR2 SVGAGI. This CDR3 has 15 amino acids. The CDR3 loop reads CASSYSTSGEGTQYF. CDR3 nucleotide sequence: TGTGCCAGCAGTTACTCGACTAGCGGGGAGGGGACCCAGTACTTC.

This clone came up once. The chain uses TRBV15 and TRBJ2-1; TRBD2 matches 8 bases. The V gene end was trimmed by 5 bases and the J gene end by 4 bases; junction bases not matched to a gene: 7. Germline V gives CDR1 LNHNV, CDR2 YYDKDF (reference sequence). The CDR3 runs to 15 residues. The CDR3 region has the DNA TGTGCCACCAGCTCGGGACTAGGGGCTTACAATGAGCAGTTCTTC. Encoded protein: CATSSGLGAYNEQFF.

CDR3 loop: CASRLAEGMWTSSYEQYV. CDR3 sequence (DNA): TGTGCAAGTCGCTTAGCGGAGGGTATGTGGACCAGCTCCTACGAGCAGTACGTC. J is TRBJ2-7 and V is TRBV12-2; the DNA was not compared with TRBD2, the D call given in the table. TRBV12-2 is labeled a pseudogene. This CDR3 is 18 amino acids long.

This chain uses TRBV9 with TRBJ1-1; a weak D match, TRBD1 (5 bases). CDR3 length: 14 residues. Germline V gene lookup returns CDR1 SGDLS and CDR2 YYNGEE. V was shortened by 2 bases and J by 5 bases, with 13 bases between the two germline ends. The CDR3 DNA sequence: TGTGCCAGCAGCGTGGGCGGGGGATGGACTGAAGCTTTCTTT. Its protein product is CASSVGGGWTEAFF.

This rearrangement joins TRBV5-1 to TRBJ2-3; D gene ambiguous. V was trimmed by 4 bases and J by 2 bases, leaving 2 bases between them. CDR3 length: 11 amino acids. Germline lookup yields CDR1 SGHRS and CDR2 YFSETQ. CDR3 nucleotides: TGCGCCAGCAGCCACACAGATACGCAGTATTTT. Translating gives CASSHTDTQYF.

The chain joins TRBV4-2 to TRBJ1-6; D gene ambiguous. V gave up 0 bases and J gave up 7 bases, with 10 bases separating them. Germline CDR1 reads LGHNA; CDR2 reads YNFKEQ. The CDR3 is made up of 15 amino acids. This CDR3 is CASSQEARLNSPLHF. The CDR3 bases are TGTGCCAGCAGCCAAGAAGCCCGACTGAATTCACCCCTCCACTTT.

In this sample, this clone turned up a few times. The chain recombines TRBV4-1 with TRBJ2-7; 10 bases align to TRBD1. J gave up 2 bases and V 4 bases, and 2 bases lay outside the gene matches. Germline V gene data show CDR1 as MGHRA and CDR2 as YSYEKL. This CDR3 region has 14 residues. The CDR3 DNA is TGCGCCAGCAGCCCTGGGACAGGGGCCTACGAGCAGTACTTC. It encodes CASSPGTGAYEQYF.

This clone came up a few times. V gene TRBV4-1 combines with J gene TRBJ1-6; D is uncertain. Germline assignment: CDR1 MGHRA and CDR2 YSYEKL. The CDR3 runs to 15 residues. V was cut by 2 bases and J by 7 bases, with 12 bases left in between. The CDR3, as DNA: TGCGCCAGCAGCCAACGAGGGAGCGACAATTCACCCCTCCACTTT. It yields the protein CASSQRGSDNSPLHF.

The V call is TRBV5-1, the J call TRBJ2-7; D remains ambiguous. V lost 4 bases and J 0 bases, leaving 11 bases between the germline ends. This CDR3 contains 14 residues. The germline gives CDR1 SGHRS, CDR2 YFSETQ. The CDR3 DNA sequence: TGCGCCAGCAGCCCCCAGCACCCCTCCTACGAGCAGTACTTC. Translated, it gives CASSPQHPSYEQYF.

The gene calls are TRBV19 and TRBJ1-5; maybe TRBD1 (5 bases). The germline gives CDR1 LNHDA, CDR2 SQIVND (reference sequence). Between the trimmed V and J ends, which lost 2 bases and 7 bases, there was a span of 15 bases. The CDR3 covers 15 residues. CDR3 sequence (DNA): TGTGCCAGTAGTATATTCGGGGGTTTTGGCCAGCCCCAGCATTTT. The encoded protein is CASSIFGGFGQPQHF.

V gene TRBV5-1 combines with J gene TRBJ2-7, with TRBD1 matching over 7 bases. J lost 3 bases, V lost 4 bases, and 7 bases had no gene match. There are 14 residues in the CDR3. Germline assignment: CDR1 SGHRS and CDR2 YFSETQ. CDR3 sequence (DNA): TGCGCCAGCAGCCTAGGGACAGAGGGCTACGAGCAGTACTTC. Translation: CASSLGTEGYEQYF.

The rearrangement uses TRBV28 and TRBJ1-2; weak D call: TRBD1 (5 bases). The CDR3 extends over 16 amino acids. V was clipped by 7 bases and J by 4 bases, with 22 bases between them. Germline values: CDR1 MDHEN, CDR2 SYDVKM. CDR3 nucleotides: TGTGCCAGCACCCCTCGGGGGGGATCCTGGGGCTATGGCTACACCTTC. The encoded protein is CASTPRGGSWGYGYTF.

This chain joins TRBV29-1 and TRBJ1-4; D remains unclear. The germline V and J ends were trimmed by 3 bases and 7 bases, with 6 bases remaining between them. Germline V CDR1 and CDR2: SQVTM, ANQGSEA. The CDR3 spans 11 residues. CDR3 residues: CSVEYSEKLFF. Written as DNA, the CDR3 is TGCAGCGTTGAGTATAGTGAAAAACTGTTTTTT.

J is TRBJ1-5 and V is TRBV19, with a weak D call TRBD1 (6 bases). Looked up from germline, CDR1 is LNHDA and CDR2 is SQIVND (reference sequence). Trimming removed 6 bases from V and 7 bases from J, with 16 bases in between. This CDR3 has 14 amino acids. The CDR3 spells CASREEGHSQPQHF. The CDR3 bases are TGTGCCAGTAGGGAAGAGGGACATTCCCAGCCCCAGCATTTT. The full variable domain, completed using reference TRBV19 and TRBJ1-5, is DGGITQSPKYLFRKEGQNVTLSCEQNLNHDAMYWYRQDPGQGLRLIYYSQIVNDFQKGDIAEGYSVSREKKESFPLTVTSAQKNPTAFYLCASREEGHSQPQHFGDGTRLSIL.

The chain carries TRBV5-1 and TRBJ2-5; the D gene is possibly TRBD2 (6 bases). The V gene lost 4 bases and the J gene lost 1 base, with 20 bases spanning the gap. CDR1 and CDR2 (germline): SGHRS, YFSETQ. The length of the CDR3 is 17 residues. As DNA, the CDR3 is TGCGCCAGCAGCCGGAAGTCGAACCGGGACTTCCAAGAGACCCAGTACTTC. Its translation: CASSRKSNRDFQETQYF.

CDR3 DNA sequence: TGTGCCAGCAGCGGAGGGGATTCTTATAATTCACCCCTCCACTTT. Protein product: CASSGGDSYNSPLHF. This rearrangement joins TRBV13 to TRBJ1-6; D possibly corresponds to TRBD1 (5 bases). Trimming left V 5 bases short and J 4 bases short, with 12 bases between. Germline CDR1 PRHDT, CDR2 FYEKMQ (reference sequence). The CDR3 length is 15 residues.

This clone was counted once. This chain links TRBV5-6 with TRBJ2-2; 10 bases agree with TRBD1. J was trimmed by 4 bases and V by 3 bases; bases with no gene match: 3. The CDR3 has 15 residues. CDR1 and CDR2 (germline): SGHDT, YYEEEE. The CDR3 DNA sequence: TGTGCCAGCAGCTGGACAGGGGGGTCCACCGGGGAGCTGTTTTTT. Translated, it gives CASSWTGGSTGELFF.